The rows below give T cell receptor beta chains drawn from one sample of a study of T cell responses to AZD1222 COVID-19 vaccine. The table came from immunoSEQ multiplex PCR; TCRdb's copy has only in-frame clones and leaves some out. The repertoire includes fewer than 110,000 clones, roughly nine tenths of them detected once, and around 45% sits in the top ten. This material consisted of peripheral blood, taken on day 0 of AZD1222 vaccination. The receptors were gathered from an adult in good health. The CDR3 runs from the conserved cysteine through the conserved F or W. The D gene is left open where the match is weak. A row's size may be missing; if present it is once, few, many or a size class.

TRBJ2-3 | . | . | TRBV5-4 | TGTGCCAGCAGTGTCGGAGGGGAAGGGGCAGATACGCAGTATTTT | CASSVGGEGADTQYF
TRBJ1-1 | TRBD1 | . | TRBV7-8 | TGTGCCAGCAGCAGTACAGGGGGTCATACTGAAGCTTTCTTT | CASSSTGGHTEAFF
TRBJ2-4 | . | . | TRBV7-9 | TGTGCCAGCAGCTTAAATGAAATAAAGGGGAACATTCAGTACTTC | CASSLNEIKGNIQYF
TRBJ2-3 | TRBD1 | . | TRBV5-1 | TGCGCCAGCAACCCGGGACAGAACACAGATACGCAGTATTTT | CASNPGQNTDTQYF
TRBJ2-7 | . | . | TRBV5-1 | TGCGCCAGCAGCTTGTTGACAGGAGGGGGTTACGAGCAGTACTTC | CASSLLTGGGYEQYF
TRBJ1-2 | TRBD1 | . | TRBV28 | TGTGCCAGCAGGCCTCTTGGACAGGGGTTTGGCTACACCTTC | CASRPLGQGFGYTF
TRBJ2-7 | TRBD2 | . | TRBV4-1 | TGCGCCAGCAGCCAAGGGAACCTAATAGCGGGAGGTCTCTACGAGCAGTACTTC | CASSQGNLIAGGLYEQYF
TRBJ1-1 | . | once | TRBV6-5 | TGTGCCAGCAGTTACTATGGGCTGCTGAACACTGAAGCTTTCTTT | CASSYYGLLNTEAFF
TRBJ1-1 | . | . | TRBV7-2 | TGTGCCAGCAGCAAGGGGGGAGCGGTTAACACTGAAGCTTTCTTT | CASSKGGAVNTEAFF
TRBJ1-2 | . | . | TRBV7-3 | TGTGCCAGCAGCTTAAGTGTGGGGGCTAACTATGGCTACACCTTC | CASSLSVGANYGYTF
TRBJ2-3 | . | . | TRBV12-5 | TGTGCTAGTAAGAGGGGCCCCGCAGATACGCAGTATTTT | CASKRGPADTQYF
TRBJ2-2 | . | . | TRBV7-6 | TGTGCCAGCAGCTTAGTAGACCCATACCCCGAAACGGCCGGGGAGCTGTTTTTT | CASSLVDPYPETAGELFF
TRBJ2-3 | TRBD2 | . | TRBV16 | TGTGCCAGCAGCCAATCGCGGGGGAGCACAGATACGCAGTATTTT | CASSQSRGSTDTQYF
TRBJ1-2 | . | . | TRBV7-9 | TGTGCCAGCAGCTTACAGGATCCTTCCTATGGCTACACCTTC | CASSLQDPSYGYTF
TRBJ2-7 | TRBD1 | . | TRBV29-1 | TGCAGCGCAGAACAGGGGAGCGAGCAGTACTTC | CSAEQGSEQYF
TRBJ2-7 | TRBD1 | . | TRBV30 | TGTGCTTGGGACAGGGGCACCTACGAGCAGTACTTC | CAWDRGTYEQYF
TRBJ1-2 | . | . | TRBV30 | TGTGCCTGGAGTCAGCAGAGCTATGGCTACACCTTC | CAWSQQSYGYTF
TRBJ1-1 | . | . | TRBV27 | TGTGCCAGCAGTTTATCCCTGAACACTGAAGCTTTCTTT | CASSLSLNTEAFF
TRBJ2-5 | . | . | TRBV18 | TGTGCCAGCTCACCCGCGACAGTTCAAGAGACCCAGTACTTC | CASSPATVQETQYF
TRBJ2-1 | TRBD1 | . | TRBV30 | TGTGCCTTTACGGGGACAGATCCCTACAATGAGCAGTTCTTC | CAFTGTDPYNEQFF
TRBJ1-3 | . | few | TRBV6-5 | TGTGCCAGCATCTCCGGGGGGACTGGAAACACCATATATTTT | CASISGGTGNTIYF
TRBJ2-3 | TRBD2 | . | TRBV6-4 | TGTGCCAGCAGTTCGACTAGCGCTAGCACAGATACGCAGTATTTT | CASSSTSASTDTQYF
TRBJ2-7 | . | . | TRBV4-2 | TGTGCCAGCAGCCAAGATCGTCAGACCTACGAGCAGTACTTC | CASSQDRQTYEQYF
TRBJ2-1 | TRBD2 | . | TRBV18 | TGTGCCAGCTCGCCTCGGACTAGCGGGAGTGGCAATGAGCAGTTCTTC | CASSPRTSGSGNEQFF
TRBJ1-3 | . | . | TRBV18 | TGTGCCAGCTCACCACAGGGCCACTCTGGAAACACCATATATTTT | CASSPQGHSGNTIYF
TRBJ1-1 | TRBD1 | . | TRBV3-1/TRBV3-2 | TGTGCCAGCAGTTTAACAGGGGTTGAAGCTTTCTTT | CASSLTGVEAFF
TRBJ2-4 | TRBD1 | . | TRBV28 | TGTGCCAGCAGACCATCGCCGGGACAGGATGTCAAAAACATTCAGTACTTC | CASRPSPGQDVKNIQYF
TRBJ2-7 | TRBD1 | . | TRBV7-2 | TGTGCCAGCAGCTCAACCAGGGGGCGGGAAGGGCAGTACTTC | CASSSTRGREGQYF
TRBJ1-5 | TRBD1 | . | TRBV19 | TGTGCCAGTAGAACAGGGGTCAATCAGCCCCAGCATTTT | CASRTGVNQPQHF
TRBJ2-2 | . | . | TRBV5-5 | TGTGCCAGCAGCGAACTCTCGACCTCCGGGGAGCTGTTTTTT | CASSELSTSGELFF
TRBJ2-1 | TRBD1 | . | TRBV29-1 | TGCAGCGCGACAGGGGGCGAATCTAGGGAGCAGTTCTTC | CSATGGESREQFF
TRBJ2-3 | TRBD1 | . | TRBV6-5 | TGTGCCAGCAGTCCCCGACAGGGGGCGGCGGATACGCAGTATTTT | CASSPRQGAADTQYF
TRBJ1-5 | . | . | TRBV25-1 | TGTGCCAGCAGTGATTGGGGAACCAATCAGCCCCAGCATTTT | CASSDWGTNQPQHF
TRBJ2-1 | TRBD1 | once | TRBV27 | TGTGCCAGCATCCTACCGGGACAGGGGGTCAATGAGCAGTTCTTC | CASILPGQGVNEQFF
TRBJ1-5 | TRBD1 | . | TRBV7-8 | TGTGCCAGCAGCTCCGAAAGACAGGGGGCGCGGAGCAATCAGCCCCAGCATTTT | CASSSERQGARSNQPQHF
TRBJ1-2 | . | . | TRBV24-1 | TGTGCCACCAGTGATCCCTCCGGGACGGGAGATGGCTACACCTTC | CATSDPSGTGDGYTF
TRBJ1-1 | . | . | TRBV6-5 | TGTGCCAGCAGTTACCAAAACCAGGGGAACACTGAAGCTTTCTTT | CASSYQNQGNTEAFF
TRBJ2-5 | . | once | TRBV7-2 | TGTGCCAGCAGCTTATATCATGGGGACTGGGAGACCCAGTACTTC | CASSLYHGDWETQYF
TRBJ2-2 | TRBD2 | once | TRBV5-1 | TGCGCCAGCAGCCTGGGAGGGCAGGTCGGGGAGCTGTTTTTT | CASSLGGQVGELFF
TRBJ1-5 | TRBD1 | . | TRBV19 | TGTGCCAGTAGTCGGGACAGGGGGCGAAATCAGCCCCAGCATTTT | CASSRDRGRNQPQHF
TRBJ2-1 | . | . | TRBV30 | TGTGCCACCCGCAGGGGAGTTATGCATGAGCAGTTCTTC | CATRRGVMHEQFF
TRBJ1-1 | . | . | TRBV7-9 | TGTGCCAGCAGCTTAGCCGAGAGCCCATCCGCGGCTTTCTTT | CASSLAESPSAAFF
TRBJ1-5 | TRBD1 | . | TRBV19 | TGTGCCAGTGGGGACAGCCCCCTCCCCAATCAGCCCCAGCATTTT | CASGDSPLPNQPQHF
TRBJ2-7 | TRBD2 | . | TRBV11-1 | TGTGCCAGCAGCCCGGGGACTAGCCGACCGAGCGAGCAGTACTTC | CASSPGTSRPSEQYF
TRBJ1-5 | TRBD1 | . | TRBV10-2 | TGCGCCAGCAGTGAGTCGACAGGGCTTAATCAGCCCCAGCATTTT | CASSESTGLNQPQHF
TRBJ2-5 | . | . | TRBV18 | TGTGCCAGCTCACCACGCGGGGCCGCGAGGACCCAGTACTTC | CASSPRGAARTQYF
TRBJ1-4 | TRBD1 | . | TRBV28 | TGTGCCAGCAGGGAAAGGGACAGGGTGGCTAATGAAAAACTGTTTTTT | CASRERDRVANEKLFF
TRBJ1-5 | . | . | TRBV7-2 | TGTGCCAGCAGCTCTTTACAGGGCCCATCGCCCCAGCATTTT | CASSSLQGPSPQHF
TRBJ2-7 | . | . | TRBV7-2 | TGTGCCAGCAGCCCCAGACTCGCTGCGTACGAGCAGTACTTC | CASSPRLAAYEQYF
TRBJ2-7 | . | once | TRBV2 | TGTGCCAGCAGGGAAACCGGGGGACACGAGCAGTACTTC | CASRETGGHEQYF
TRBJ2-6 | . | . | TRBV9 | TGTGCCAGCAGTCTCGGGGGGGCCAACGTCCTGACTTTC | CASSLGGANVLTF
TRBJ1-3 | TRBD1 | . | TRBV7-2 | TGTGCCAGCAGCTTGGGACAGGGGGCGATAACTGGAAACACCATATATTTT | CASSLGQGAITGNTIYF